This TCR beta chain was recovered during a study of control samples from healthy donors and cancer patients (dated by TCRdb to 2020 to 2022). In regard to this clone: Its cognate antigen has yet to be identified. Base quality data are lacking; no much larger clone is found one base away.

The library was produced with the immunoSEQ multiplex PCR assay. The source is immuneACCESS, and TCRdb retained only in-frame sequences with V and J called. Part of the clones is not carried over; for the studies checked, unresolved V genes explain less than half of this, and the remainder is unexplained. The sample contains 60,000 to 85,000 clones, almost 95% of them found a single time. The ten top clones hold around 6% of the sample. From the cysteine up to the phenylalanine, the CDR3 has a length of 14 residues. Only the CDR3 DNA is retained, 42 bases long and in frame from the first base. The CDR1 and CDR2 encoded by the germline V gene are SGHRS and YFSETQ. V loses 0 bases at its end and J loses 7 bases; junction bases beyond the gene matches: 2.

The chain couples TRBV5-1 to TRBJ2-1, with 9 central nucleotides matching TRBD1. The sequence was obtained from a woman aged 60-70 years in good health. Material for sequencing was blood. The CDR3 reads CASSLGQGVNEQFF. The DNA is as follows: TGCGCCAGCAGCTTGGGACAGGGGGTGAATGAGCAGTTCTTC.